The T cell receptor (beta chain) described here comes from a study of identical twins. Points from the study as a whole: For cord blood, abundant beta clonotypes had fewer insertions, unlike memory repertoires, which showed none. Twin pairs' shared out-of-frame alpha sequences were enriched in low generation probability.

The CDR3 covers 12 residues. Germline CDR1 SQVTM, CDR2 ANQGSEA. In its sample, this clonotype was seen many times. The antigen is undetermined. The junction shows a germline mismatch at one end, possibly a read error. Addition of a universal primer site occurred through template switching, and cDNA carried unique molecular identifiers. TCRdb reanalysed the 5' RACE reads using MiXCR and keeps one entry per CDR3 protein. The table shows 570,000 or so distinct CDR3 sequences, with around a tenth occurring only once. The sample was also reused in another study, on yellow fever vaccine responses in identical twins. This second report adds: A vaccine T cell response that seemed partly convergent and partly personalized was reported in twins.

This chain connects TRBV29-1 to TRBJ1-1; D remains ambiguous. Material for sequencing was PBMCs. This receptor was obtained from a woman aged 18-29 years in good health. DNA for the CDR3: TGCAGCGTGGAAGCGGAAAACACTGAAGCTTTCTTT. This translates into CSVEAENTEAFF.